The T cell receptor (beta chain) under discussion was sequenced for a study of T cells expressing NK-cell markers. For each CDR3 protein, TCRdb gives one entry from its re-call of the 5' RACE reads, without DNA. This sample contains some 300,000 distinct CDR3 sequences. The CDR3 is 15 residues long. CDR1 SGHNT and CDR2 YYREEE come from the germline V gene (reference sequence). This receptor was taken from a man aged 18 to 29 in good health. Sequencing was done on a sample of blood T cells: a sorted CD56 or NKG2C T cell subset, CD4+ or CD8+ T cells, or bulk PBMC T cells (not recorded which). The chain is built from TRBV5-4 and TRBJ1-4. CDR3 protein: CASRRKGKANEKLFF.